The 13 T cell receptor beta chains presented below share a single source sample, sequenced in a study of read filtering for tumor transcriptome and immune sequencing. From about 400 ng of RNA, a library with molecular barcoded alpha/delta and beta/gamma adaptors was made. TCRdb ran MiXCR on the reads and lists one entry per CDR3 protein. The data hold around 35,000 distinct CDR3 sequences, with around 13% observed a single time. The specimen sequenced was a population of CD138-negative cells sorted from bone marrow. These TCRs come from a donor aged 40 or older with multiple myeloma.

This clonotype was recorded at least ten times. V is TRBV7-2 and J is TRBJ1-1, with D unresolved. The germline gives CDR1 SGHTA, CDR2 FQGNSA. The CDR3 runs 13 residues. Deletions cut 4 bases from V and 0 bases from J, with 6 bases between. The CDR3 sequence: CASSSKMNTEAFF. CDR3 coding DNA: TGTGCCAGCAGCTCGAAGATGAACACTGAAGCTTTCTTT.

As for this clonotype: This sequence is one base from a far larger clone and is likely a read error. DNA of the CDR3: TGTGCCAGCAGCAAAGACCCTAGCTCCTGCAATGAGCAGTTCTTC. Protein product: CASSKDPSSCNEQFF. The chain has TRBV5-8 and TRBJ2-1, with D possibly being TRBD2 (5 bases). CDR1 and CDR2 from the germline V gene are SGHTS and YDEGEE. This CDR3 is built from 15 residues.

This clonotype was counted at least ten times. The genes are TRBV7-6 and TRBJ1-1; possible D gene TRBD1, 5 bases. Trimming cost V 0 bases and J 1 base, with 9 bases left between them. Per germline, CDR1 SGHVS and CDR2 FNYEAQ. This CDR3 is built from 15 residues. This CDR3 reads CASSLARGGNTEAFF. In DNA form, the CDR3 reads TGTGCCAGCAGCTTAGCTAGGGGAGGGAACACTGAAGCTTTCTTT. Complete variable domain (other parts from reference TRBV7-6 and TRBJ1-1): GAGVSQSPRYKVTKRGQDVALRCDPISGHVSLYWYRQALGQGPEFLTYFNYEAQQDKSGLPNDRFSAERPEGSISTLTIQRTEQRDSAMYRCASSLARGGNTEAFFGQGTRLTVV.

Ten or more counts support this clonotype. J is TRBJ2-5 and V is TRBV27, with D perhaps matching TRBD1 or TRBD2 (5 bases each). The ends were cut back, 6 bases at V and 0 bases at J, with 8 bases in the middle. CDR1 MNHEY and CDR2 SMNVEV come from the germline V gene (reference sequence). This CDR3 spans 13 amino acids. CDR3 coding DNA: TGTGCCAGCAGGGGGGTCGACCAAGAGACCCAGTACTTC. Residues: CASRGVDQETQYF.

This clonotype was seen repeatedly, ten times or more. This chain joins TRBV19 and TRBJ2-2, with a tentative D call TRBD1 (5 bases). CDR3 length equals 14 residues. CDR1 is LNHDA and CDR2 is SQIVND in the germline V gene (reference sequence). The V end was cut by 7 bases, the J end by 3 bases, with 12 bases between. This chain's CDR3 is CASTNRQDTGELFF. The CDR3 coding sequence is TGTGCCAGTACAAACAGGCAGGACACCGGGGAGCTGTTTTTT.

This clonotype was recorded at least ten times. The chain recombines TRBV7-9 with TRBJ1-5; 7 bases are shared with TRBD1. Germline-derived CDR1 and CDR2 are SEHNR and FQNEAQ (reference sequence). V lost 1 base to trimming and J lost 4 bases; unmatched junction nucleotides: 4. The CDR3 has 15 residues. CDR3 nucleotide sequence: TGTGCCAGCAGCTTAGAAGGGGGCAATAATCAGCCCCAGCATTTT. Translated, it gives CASSLEGGNNQPQHF.

The table lists this clonotype with many counts. This chain uses TRBV7-8 with TRBJ2-1; TRBD2 matches 8 bases. The CDR3 has 17 residues. The V and J ends lost 6 bases and 8 bases, in that order; junction bases with no gene match: 18. CDR1 SGHVS and CDR2 FQNEAQ come from the germline V gene. CDR3: CASRPSGTGGPEDEQFF. In nucleotides, the CDR3 is TGTGCCAGCAGGCCCTCGGGGACGGGAGGGCCGGAGGATGAGCAGTTCTTC.

This clonotype was counted at least ten times. The CDR3 nucleotides read TGCAGTGCTAGAGATGGGAACAATGAGCAGTTCTTC. It yields the protein CSARDGNNEQFF. The J gene is TRBJ2-1, the V gene TRBV20-1, with no clear D. The CDR3 contains 12 residues. Germline V gene lookup returns CDR1 DFQATT and CDR2 SNEGSKA (reference sequence). Trimming pared 0 bases from V and 5 bases from J, leaving 5 bases between.

This clonotype was counted at least ten times. The V gene is TRBV7-2, the J gene TRBJ2-5, with 13 positions matching TRBD2. Germline V gives CDR1 SGHTA, CDR2 FQGNSA. The CDR3 runs 17 residues. After removal of 5 bases from V and 0 bases from J, the junction contained 6 bases not matched to a gene. The CDR3 DNA is TGTGCCAGCAGCCGGGGACTAGCGGGACTGTACCAAGAGACCCAGTACTTC. It specifies CASSRGLAGLYQETQYF.

This clonotype was observed many times. This sequence joins TRBV29-1 and TRBJ2-5; perhaps TRBD2 as D (5 bases). V lost 4 bases and J lost 5, with 14 bases in between. CDR1 and CDR2 (germline): SQVTM, ANQGSEA. The CDR3 covers 13 residues. CDR3 nucleotide sequence: TGCAGCGTTGTAGGAGGTTCGGGGGAGACCCAGTACTTC. Translation gives CSVVGGSGETQYF.

This clonotype was seen repeatedly, ten times or more. The chain recombines TRBV5-1 with TRBJ2-5; TRBD1 aligns across 8 bases. This CDR3 is 14 amino acids long. V dropped 4 bases and J dropped 5; count of bases not matched to a gene: 7. In germline, CDR1 is SGHRS, CDR2 YFSETQ. CDR3 sequence reads: CASSNPGGRETQYF. CDR3 DNA: TGCGCCAGCAGCAACCCAGGGGGCCGGGAGACCCAGTACTTC.

This clonotype has ten or more counts. The chain recombines TRBV6-6 with TRBJ1-2; no clear D gene. V was clipped by 7 bases and J by 6 bases, with 9 bases between them. In germline, CDR1 is MNHNY, CDR2 SVGAGI (reference sequence). CDR3 length: 11 amino acids. The CDR3 sequence: CASKRYDGYTF. CDR3 nucleotides: TGTGCCAGCAAGCGTTACGATGGCTACACCTTC.

This clonotype was counted at least ten times. The genes are TRBV23-1 and TRBJ2-1; D is possibly TRBD2 (7 bases). TRBV23-1 is flagged as an ORF with uncertain function. The CDR3 is 17 amino acids. V was shortened by 6 bases and J by 4 bases, with 22 bases between the two germline ends. The CDR3 region is CASSRGFRSGTYNEQFF. The CDR3 DNA reads TGCGCCAGCAGCCGGGGGTTTCGGAGCGGGACATACAATGAGCAGTTCTTC.